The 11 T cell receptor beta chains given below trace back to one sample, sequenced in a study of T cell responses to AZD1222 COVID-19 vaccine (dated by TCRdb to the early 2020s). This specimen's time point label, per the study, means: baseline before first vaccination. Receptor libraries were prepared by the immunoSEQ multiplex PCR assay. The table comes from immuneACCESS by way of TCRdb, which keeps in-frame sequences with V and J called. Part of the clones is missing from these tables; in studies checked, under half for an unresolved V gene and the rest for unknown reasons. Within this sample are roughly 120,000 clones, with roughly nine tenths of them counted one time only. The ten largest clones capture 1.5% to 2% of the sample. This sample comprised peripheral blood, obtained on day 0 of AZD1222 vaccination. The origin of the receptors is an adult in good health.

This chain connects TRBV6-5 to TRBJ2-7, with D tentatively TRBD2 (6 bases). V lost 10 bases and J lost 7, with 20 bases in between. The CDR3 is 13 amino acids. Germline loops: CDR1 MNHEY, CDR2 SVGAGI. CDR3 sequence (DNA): TGTGCCACCTACGGGGGTGCGGGTGGAGAGCAGTACTTC. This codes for CATYGGAGGEQYF.

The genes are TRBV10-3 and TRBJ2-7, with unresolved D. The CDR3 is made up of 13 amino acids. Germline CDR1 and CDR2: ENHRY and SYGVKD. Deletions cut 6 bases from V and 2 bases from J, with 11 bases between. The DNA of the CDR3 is TGTGCCATCAGAGTGGGTGGCGCCTACGAGCAGTACTTC. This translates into CAIRVGGAYEQYF.

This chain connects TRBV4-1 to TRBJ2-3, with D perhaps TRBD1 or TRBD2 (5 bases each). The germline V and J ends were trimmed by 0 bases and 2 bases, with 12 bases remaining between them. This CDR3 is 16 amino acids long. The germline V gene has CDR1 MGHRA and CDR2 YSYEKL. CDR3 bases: TGCGCCAGCAGCCAAGATTTGGGGGTCCACACAGATACGCAGTATTTT. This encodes CASSQDLGVHTDTQYF.

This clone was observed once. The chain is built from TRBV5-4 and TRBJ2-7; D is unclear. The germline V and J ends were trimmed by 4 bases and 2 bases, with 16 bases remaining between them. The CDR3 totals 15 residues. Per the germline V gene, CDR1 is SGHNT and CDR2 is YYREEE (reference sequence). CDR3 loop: CASSPTKGIPYEQYF. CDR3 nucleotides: TGTGCCAGCAGCCCCACGAAGGGAATACCCTACGAGCAGTACTTC.

CDR3 in amino acids: CASSLVRTVTGNTIYF. CDR3 coding DNA: TGTGCCAGCAGCTTAGTCAGGACAGTGACTGGAAACACCATATATTTT. This chain links TRBV7-8 with TRBJ1-3, with a possible D match to TRBD1 (6 bases). V was trimmed by 1 base and J by 2 bases, leaving 12 bases between them. Germline-derived CDR1 and CDR2 are SGHVS and FQNEAQ. The CDR3 sequence is 16 residues long.

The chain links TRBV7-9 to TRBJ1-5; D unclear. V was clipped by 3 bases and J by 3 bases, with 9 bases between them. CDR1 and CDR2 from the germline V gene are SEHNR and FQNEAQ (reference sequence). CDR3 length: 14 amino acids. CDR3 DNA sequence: TGTGCCAGCAGCTTTTTAGGGTCCAATCAGCCCCAGCATTTT. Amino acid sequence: CASSFLGSNQPQHF. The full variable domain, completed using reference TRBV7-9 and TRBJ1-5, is DTGVSQNPRHKITKRGQNVTFRCDPISEHNRLYWYRQTLGQGPEFLTYFQNEAQLEKSRLLSDRFSAERPKGSFSTLEIQRTEQGDSAMYLCASSFLGSNQPQHFGDGTRLSIL.

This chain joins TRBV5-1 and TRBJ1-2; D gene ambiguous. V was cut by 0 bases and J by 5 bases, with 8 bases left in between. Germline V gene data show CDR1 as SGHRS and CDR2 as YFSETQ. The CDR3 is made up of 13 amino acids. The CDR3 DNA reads TGCGCCAGCAGCTTGGCCGCGCCGTATGGCTACACCTTC. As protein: CASSLAAPYGYTF.

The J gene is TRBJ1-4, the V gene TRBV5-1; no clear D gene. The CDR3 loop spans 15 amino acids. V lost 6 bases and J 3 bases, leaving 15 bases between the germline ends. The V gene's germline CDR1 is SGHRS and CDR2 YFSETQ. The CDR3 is CASTLLGQPNEKLFF. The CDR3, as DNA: TGCGCCAGCACCCTTCTGGGCCAGCCTAATGAAAAACTGTTTTTT. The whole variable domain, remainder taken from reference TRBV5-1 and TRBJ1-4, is KAGVTQTPRYLIKTRGQQVTLSCSPISGHRSVSWYQQTPGQGLQFLFEYFSETQRNKGNFPGRFSGRQFSNSRSEMNVSTLELGDSALYLCASTLLGQPNEKLFFGSGTQLSVL.

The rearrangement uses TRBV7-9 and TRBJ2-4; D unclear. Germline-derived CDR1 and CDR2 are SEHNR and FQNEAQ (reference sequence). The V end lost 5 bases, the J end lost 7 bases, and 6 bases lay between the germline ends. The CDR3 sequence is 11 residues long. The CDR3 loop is CASSPQNIQYF. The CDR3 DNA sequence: TGTGCCAGCAGCCCCCAGAACATTCAGTACTTC.

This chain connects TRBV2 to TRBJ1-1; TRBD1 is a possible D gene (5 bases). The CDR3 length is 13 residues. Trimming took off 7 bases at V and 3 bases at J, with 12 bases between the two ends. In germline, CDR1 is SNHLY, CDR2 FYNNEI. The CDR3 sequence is CASMYGDDTEAFF. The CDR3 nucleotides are TGTGCCAGCATGTACGGGGACGACACTGAAGCTTTCTTT.

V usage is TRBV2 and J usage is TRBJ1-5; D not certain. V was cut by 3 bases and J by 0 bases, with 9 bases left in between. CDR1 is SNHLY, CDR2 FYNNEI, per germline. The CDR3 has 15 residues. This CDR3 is CASSDFGNSNQPQHF. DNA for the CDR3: TGTGCCAGCAGTGATTTCGGGAATAGCAATCAGCCCCAGCATTTT.